Listed below are T cell receptor beta chains from one sample, sequenced in a study of OX40 agonist ivuxolimab in advanced cancers. The repertoire was sequenced with immunoSEQ multiplex PCR; TCRdb's copy has only in-frame clones and lacks some. The table has about 79,000 clones, about 85% seen once. This sample comprised CD4+ or CD8+ T cells sorted from blood, obtained in a trial of the OX40 agonist ivuxolimab. Every receptor here comes from an adult with an advanced solid tumor such as melanoma, head and neck, liver or kidney cancer. The CDR3 runs from the conserved cysteine through the conserved F or W. D genes are given only for firm matches. Clone sizes are given selectively: once, few, many, or a class where the clone is expanded.

v_call	d_call	clone_size	j_call	cdr3_nt	cdr3_aa
TRBV18	TRBD2	few	TRBJ2-2	TGTGCCAGCTCACCACCGGGAGGGCCGAAAAATGGCGGGGAGCTGTTTTTT	CASSPPGGPKNGGELFF
TRBV7-9	.	.	TRBJ2-7	TGTGCCAGCAGCTCGCAGGGTTACGAGCAGTACTTC	CASSSQGYEQYF
TRBV20-1	.	.	TRBJ1-1	TGCAGTGTCCGAGCGGAGACTGAAGCTTTCTTT	CSVRAETEAFF
TRBV2	.	.	TRBJ2-7	TGTGCCAGCGGGGACCCTCAAGGGAGTGGGCTAGAGCAGTACTTC	CASGDPQGSGLEQYF
TRBV5-4	TRBD2	.	TRBJ2-3	TGTGCCAGCAGCCCACGGGAGGGAGTGGCGGCGTATTTT	CASSPREGVAAYF
TRBV11-2	.	.	TRBJ1-1	TGTGCCAGTGGACAGCTGAACACTGAAGCTTTCTTT	CASGQLNTEAFF
TRBV5-6	.	.	TRBJ2-7	TGTGCCAGCAGCTTGGAGGCCGGACAACTGGAGTCCGAGCAGTACTTC	CASSLEAGQLESEQYF
TRBV21-1	.	.	TRBJ1-3	TGTGCCAGCAGCAAACTGTTCCGGGACAGGGGCGTCCTAGGGGGAAACACCATATATTTT	CASSKLFRDRGVLGGNTIYF
TRBV27	.	.	TRBJ2-1	TGTGCCAGCAGTTTCAGGGGAGGCACCTACAATGAGCAGTTCTTC	CASSFRGGTYNEQFF
TRBV15	TRBD1	.	TRBJ1-6	TGTGCCACAGGACAGGAAAATTCACCCCTCCACTTT	CATGQENSPLHF
TRBV30	TRBD2	.	TRBJ2-7	TGTGCCTGGAGTGTACGTGGGACTAGCTTCTACGAGCAGTACTTC	CAWSVRGTSFYEQYF
TRBV2	.	few	TRBJ2-7	TGTGCCAGCATCAGAGGGGACGACGAGCAGTACTTC	CASIRGDDEQYF
TRBV10-3	.	once	TRBJ2-7	TGTGCCATCAGTGAGCGTTTTCAGGGCTCACAGCAGTACTTC	CAISERFQGSQQYF
TRBV6-6	.	.	TRBJ1-1	TGTGCCACCCAAGTCGGCAGGGAGTACACTGAAGCTTTCTTT	CATQVGREYTEAFF
TRBV11-2	TRBD1	.	TRBJ1-4	TGTGCCAGCAGCACCGGGACAGGTGAAAAACTGTTTTTT	CASSTGTGEKLFF
TRBV11-3	.	.	TRBJ2-2	TGTGCCAGCAGCCTCCAGGGTAAACCCGGGGAGCTGTTTTTT	CASSLQGKPGELFF
TRBV5-4	.	.	TRBJ1-2	TGTGCCAGCAGCCCCCCCGGGCAGCCCTCTCGAGGCTACACCTTC	CASSPPGQPSRGYTF
TRBV9	TRBD1	.	TRBJ2-1	TGTGCCAGCAGCGAGGGACAGGCGTCCTACAATGAGCAGTTCTTC	CASSEGQASYNEQFF
TRBV30	TRBD2	few	TRBJ2-7	TGTGCCTGGGAGGTAGCGGGAGGCTACGAGCAGTACTTC	CAWEVAGGYEQYF
TRBV5-1	.	.	TRBJ2-5	TGCGCCAGCAGCTTGAGGCGGCAGGAAGAAGAGACCCAGTACTTC	CASSLRRQEEETQYF
TRBV19	.	.	TRBJ2-7	TGTGCCAGTAGTGGCGCCCTGGGGGCGTACGAGCAGTACTTC	CASSGALGAYEQYF
TRBV11-3	TRBD1	.	TRBJ2-1	TGTGCCAGCAGCTTAGAGGGACAGGATTACAATGAGCAGTTCTTC	CASSLEGQDYNEQFF
TRBV5-1	TRBD2	.	TRBJ2-2	TGCGCCAGTAGACTAGCGGAGAACACCGGGGAGCTGTTTTTT	CASRLAENTGELFF
TRBV7-6	.	.	TRBJ1-5	TGTGCCAGCAGCCGGACCTCCGACAAGTATCAGCCCCAGCATTTT	CASSRTSDKYQPQHF
TRBV6-5	.	.	TRBJ2-3	TGTGCCAGCAGCCAACAGGGTGGACTCACAGATACGCAGTATTTT	CASSQQGGLTDTQYF
TRBV2	TRBD1	.	TRBJ1-4	TGTGCCAGCAGTGAATCCAGGGGGCGTGAAAAACTGTTTTTT	CASSESRGREKLFF
TRBV2	.	.	TRBJ2-3	TGTGCCAGCAGTGAGGCGACCAGAGAGGGTACGCAGTATTTT	CASSEATREGTQYF
TRBV30	.	few	TRBJ2-2	TGTGCCTGGAGCCGTAGCCCTGTCCACACCGGGGAGCTGTTTTTT	CAWSRSPVHTGELFF
TRBV28	.	few	TRBJ1-5	TGTGCCAGCAGTTTCGACCGACGCAATCAGCCCCAGCATTTT	CASSFDRRNQPQHF